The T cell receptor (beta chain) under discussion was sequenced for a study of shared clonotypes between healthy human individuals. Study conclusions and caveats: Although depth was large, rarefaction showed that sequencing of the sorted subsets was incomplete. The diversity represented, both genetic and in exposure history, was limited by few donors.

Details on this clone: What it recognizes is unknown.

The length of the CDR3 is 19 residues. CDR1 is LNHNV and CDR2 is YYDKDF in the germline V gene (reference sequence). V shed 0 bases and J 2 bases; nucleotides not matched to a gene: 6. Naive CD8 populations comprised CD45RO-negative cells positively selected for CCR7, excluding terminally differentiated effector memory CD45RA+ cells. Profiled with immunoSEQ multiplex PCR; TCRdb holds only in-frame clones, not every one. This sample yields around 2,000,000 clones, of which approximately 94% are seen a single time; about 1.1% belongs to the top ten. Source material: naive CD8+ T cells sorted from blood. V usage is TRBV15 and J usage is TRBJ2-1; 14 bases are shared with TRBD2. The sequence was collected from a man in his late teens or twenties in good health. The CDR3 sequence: CATSREGGLAGDPYNEQFF. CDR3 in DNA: TGTGCCACCAGCAGAGAGGGGGGACTAGCGGGAGACCCCTACAATGAGCAGTTCTTC. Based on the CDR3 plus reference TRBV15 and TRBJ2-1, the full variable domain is DAMVIQNPRYQVTQFGKPVTLSCSQTLNHNVMYWYQQKSSQAPKLLFHYYDKDFNNEADTPDNFQSRRPNTSFCFLDIRSPGLGDTAMYLCATSREGGLAGDPYNEQFFGPGTRLTVL.